This T cell receptor (beta chain) originates from a study of identical twins. A universal primer site arose from template switching, and cDNA bore unique molecular identifiers. TCRdb recomputed calls from the 5' RACE reads with MiXCR, one row per CDR3 protein. The table has about 340,000 distinct CDR3 sequences, roughly 12% seen once. This clonotype was seen many times. The antigen is not known. V trimming: 4 bases; J trimming: 6 bases; junction bases outside the gene matches: 6. This CDR3 region has 15 residues. Overall study results and limits: Low generation probability was overrepresented in out-of-frame alpha sequences shared by twins.

This same sample was also part of a study on yellow fever vaccine responses in identical twins. Turning to that study: Twins reportedly showed a vaccine T cell response that seemed partly convergent and partly personalized.

Sample: CD8+ T cells sorted from blood. The source of this sequence is a woman between 18 and 30 years old in good health. The chain carries TRBV12-3 or TRBV12-4 and TRBJ2-1; 10 bases align to TRBD2. CDR3 bases: TGTGCCAGCAGTTGCGAGACTAGCGGGTTCAATGAGCAGTTCTTC. This codes for CASSCETSGFNEQFF.